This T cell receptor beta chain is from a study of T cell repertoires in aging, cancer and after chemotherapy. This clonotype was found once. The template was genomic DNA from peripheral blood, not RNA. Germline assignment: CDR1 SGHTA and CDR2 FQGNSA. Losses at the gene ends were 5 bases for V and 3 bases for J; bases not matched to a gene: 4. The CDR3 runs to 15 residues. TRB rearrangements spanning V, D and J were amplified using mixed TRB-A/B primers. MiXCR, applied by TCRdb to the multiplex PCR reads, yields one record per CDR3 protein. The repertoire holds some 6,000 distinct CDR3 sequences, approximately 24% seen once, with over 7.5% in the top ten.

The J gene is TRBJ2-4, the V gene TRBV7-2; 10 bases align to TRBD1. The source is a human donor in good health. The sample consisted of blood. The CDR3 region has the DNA TGTGCCAGCAGCAGGGACAGGGGAATCAAAAACATTCAGTACTTC. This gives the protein CASSRDRGIKNIQYF.